Listed here are 14 T cell receptor beta chains from one sample, sequenced in a study of CD8+ T cells in alopecia areata. Extracted RNA was reverse transcribed into cDNA, the sequencing template. Clones were sequenced by immunoSEQ multiplex PCR, and TCRdb holds only the in-frame ones, with some missing. This sample has approximately 300,000 clones, with 58% found just once. Treatment meaning: oral pan-JAK inhibitor, 5-10 mg twice daily. Sample: CD4+ T cells sorted from blood, taken at week 24, from a patient treated with tofacitinib. These receptor sequences come from a human donor with alopecia areata.

This clone has only a few counts. The V gene is TRBV19, the J gene TRBJ2-1; D call uncertain. Trimming left V 8 bases short and J 0 bases short, with 8 bases between. The germline V gene encodes CDR1 LNHDA and CDR2 SQIVND (reference sequence). This CDR3 contains 13 residues. The CDR3 DNA follows: TGTGCCAGTGGGGAAAGCTCCTACAATGAGCAGTTCTTC. Protein sequence: CASGESSYNEQFF.

The chain has TRBV5-1 and TRBJ2-2; D possibly corresponds to TRBD1 (6 bases). Germline CDR1 reads SGHRS; CDR2 reads YFSETQ. CDR3 length: 15 amino acids. With 4 bases removed from V and 5 bases from J, the gap between germline ends came to 15 bases. This CDR3 reads CASSVQSRGTGELFF. Written as DNA, the CDR3 is TGCGCCAGCAGCGTCCAGTCCAGGGGAACCGGGGAGCTGTTTTTT.

On this clone itself: One end of the junction varies from germline; a read error may be responsible. V gene TRBV18 combines with J gene TRBJ1-2, with a weak D call TRBD1 (6 bases). Looked up from germline, CDR1 is KGHSH and CDR2 is LQKENI. CDR3 length: 14 residues. The CDR3 sequence: CASSPQGSNYGYTF. DNA of the CDR3: TGTGCCAGCTCGCCACAGGGATCTAACTATGGCTACACCTTC.

This clone appeared a single time. The rearrangement links TRBV2 to TRBJ1-5; no definite D call. The germline V gene has CDR1 SNHLY and CDR2 FYNNEI. V lost 6 bases to trimming and J lost 5 bases, with 14 bases between them. The CDR3 length is 14 residues. The CDR3, as DNA: TGTGCCAGCAGGACCCGAGCGGGCTATCAGCCCCAGCATTTT. Protein product: CASRTRAGYQPQHF.

The chain recombines TRBV27 with TRBJ1-1; D is uncertain. Between the trimmed V and J ends, which lost 0 bases and 0 bases, there was a span of 11 bases. The CDR3 spans 16 residues. Germline lookup yields CDR1 MNHEY and CDR2 SMNVEV (reference sequence). In nucleotides, the CDR3 is TGTGCCAGCAGTTTATCATCGACGGGTGTGAACACTGAAGCTTTCTTT. Its translation: CASSLSSTGVNTEAFF.

In its sample, this clone was seen once. The chain has TRBV18 and TRBJ2-3; a possible D gene is TRBD2 (6 bases). The CDR3 extends over 18 amino acids. The V end lost 1 base, the J end lost 3 bases, and 20 bases lay between the germline ends. Germline CDR1 KGHSH, CDR2 LQKENI. The CDR3 DNA reads TGTGCCAGCTCACCACAAGGAGGGACCCACAGTGGAACAGATACGCAGTATTTT. Translating it yields CASSPQGGTHSGTDTQYF.

The genes are TRBV7-8 and TRBJ2-2; 9 nucleotides agree with TRBD1. With 5 bases clipped from V and 6 bases from J, the junction kept 10 bases outside the gene matches. The CDR3 sequence is 16 residues long. Germline loops: CDR1 SGHVS, CDR2 FQNEAQ. As DNA, the CDR3 is TGTGCCAGCAGCCTCACAAGGACAGGGGTCGCCGGGGAGCTGTTTTTT. It specifies CASSLTRTGVAGELFF.

The chain links TRBV4-1 to TRBJ1-6; 8 bases are a match to TRBD1. This CDR3 region has 15 residues. Germline CDR1 reads MGHRA; CDR2 reads YSYEKL. The junction had 4 bases not matched to a gene; V was cut back by 3 bases and J by 6 bases. CDR3 amino acids: CASSQSGQGNSPLHF. Here the CDR3 DNA reads TGCGCCAGCAGCCAGAGTGGACAGGGTAATTCACCCCTCCACTTT.

For this clone: A read error may produce the germline difference seen at one junction end. The chain uses TRBV7-7 and TRBJ2-7; tentative D call: TRBD2 (6 bases). The CDR3 runs to 13 residues. The germline V gene encodes CDR1 SSHAT and CDR2 FNYEAQ (reference sequence). The CDR3 DNA reads as TGTGCTAGCAGCTTAGATCGGGGGAACGAGCAGTACTTC. Translated: CASSLDRGNEQYF.

To note about this clone: The same CDR3 arises from other DNA sequences in this sample as well. The chain couples TRBV9 to TRBJ1-2; 9 nucleotides align to TRBD1. CDR3 size: 13 residues. V lost 2 bases and J lost 8; bases outside the gene matches: 4. Germline values: CDR1 SGDLS, CDR2 YYNGEE. The chain's CDR3 is CASSVGQGVGYTF. The DNA of the CDR3 is TGTGCCAGCAGCGTGGGACAGGGAGTGGGCTACACCTTC.

The chain couples TRBV28 to TRBJ2-5; D is unresolved. CDR3 size: 12 residues. V lost 7 bases and J lost 7, with 13 bases in between. The germline V gene has CDR1 MDHEN and CDR2 SYDVKM. CDR3 in DNA: TGTGCCAGCACGAGTCCCAAACGGACCCAGTACTTC. Its protein is CASTSPKRTQYF.

For the CDR3, the DNA is TGCGCCAGCAGCCAAGTGACAGGGCCCGAGCAGTACTTC. This gives the protein CASSQVTGPEQYF. The rearrangement links TRBV4-1 to TRBJ2-7; 7 positions match TRBD1. V was pared by 1 base and J by 6 bases, with 3 bases of the junction left unmatched. The CDR3 has 13 amino acids. Germline V gene data show CDR1 as MGHRA and CDR2 as YSYEKL.

This clone was detected only a few times. The sample has other DNA sequences that encode this CDR3 too. V and J are TRBV5-1 and TRBJ2-1; 9 bases map to TRBD1. Germline V gene lookup returns CDR1 SGHRS and CDR2 YFSETQ. This CDR3 contains 15 residues. Trimming took 4 bases from V and 5 from J; bases not matched to a gene: 7. This CDR3 reads CASSPGQGSHNEQFF. The CDR3 nucleotides are TGCGCCAGCAGCCCGGGACAGGGTTCTCACAATGAGCAGTTCTTC.

This clone was found a few times. This rearrangement joins TRBV7-2 to TRBJ2-2; tentative D call: TRBD2 (5 bases). The CDR3 totals 15 residues. V was pared by 5 bases and J by 0 bases, with 10 bases between. Looked up from germline, CDR1 is SGHTA and CDR2 is FQGNSA. The CDR3 here is CASSPRTANTGELFF. DNA of the CDR3: TGTGCCAGCAGCCCGAGGACTGCGAACACCGGGGAGCTGTTTTTT.